Shown below are 19 T cell receptor beta chains from a single sample sequenced in a study of shared clonotypes between healthy human individuals. Profiled with immunoSEQ multiplex PCR; TCRdb holds only in-frame clones, not every one. Of approximately 1.5 million clones listed, approximately 98.5% are singletons. Material for sequencing was naive CD4+ T cells sorted from blood. Subset indicated: CD45RA+ positively selected. The receptors derive from a man in his thirties or forties in good health.

This chain links TRBV27 with TRBJ2-1, with TRBD2 matching 12 bases. The CDR3 runs 16 residues. Germline V gene lookup returns CDR1 MNHEY and CDR2 SMNVEV (reference sequence). V lost 4 bases and J lost 6; bases outside the gene matches: 7. Here the CDR3 reads CASSSRLAGVGNEQFF. CDR3 DNA: TGTGCCAGCAGTTCGAGACTAGCGGGAGTTGGCAATGAGCAGTTCTTC.

The CDR3 sequence is CASLGNEQYF. In nucleotides, the CDR3 is TGTGCCAGTCTAGGGAACGAGCAGTACTTC. This chain uses TRBV28 with TRBJ2-7; D is unclear. CDR1 is MDHEN and CDR2 is SYDVKM in the germline V gene. Trimming cost V 9 bases and J 5 bases, with 8 bases left between them. The CDR3 contains 10 residues.

V is TRBV9 and J is TRBJ2-7; no clear D gene. V was shortened by 3 bases and J by 2 bases, with 6 bases between the two germline ends. CDR1 is SGDLS, CDR2 YYNGEE, per germline. This CDR3 contains 12 residues. CDR3 residues: CASSESAYEQYF. In nucleotides, the CDR3 is TGTGCCAGCAGCGAGTCAGCCTACGAGCAGTACTTC.

The V call is TRBV6-1, the J call TRBJ2-7; D gene ambiguous. From germline, CDR1 is MNHNS and CDR2 SASEGT. The CDR3 spans 15 residues. With 0 bases removed from V and 0 bases from J, the gap between germline ends came to 9 bases. DNA of the CDR3: TGTGCCAGCAGTGAAGCGGCCAGCGCCTCCTACGAGCAGTACTTC. Translated, it gives CASSEAASASYEQYF.

This chain links TRBV7-8 with TRBJ1-5; D unresolved. Germline CDR1 is SGHVS and CDR2 is FQNEAQ. V lost 5 bases, J lost 2 bases, and 13 bases lay in between. This CDR3 has 15 residues. In DNA form, the CDR3 reads TGTGCCAGCAGCCTCAGACGGATCGGCAATCAGCCCCAGCATTTT. Amino acids: CASSLRRIGNQPQHF.

The chain combines TRBV11-2 with TRBJ2-5; 12 nucleotides agree with TRBD1. Germline V gene sequence: CDR1 SGHAT, CDR2 FQNNGV. The V segment lost 3 bases and the J segment 5 bases; nucleotides outside the gene matches: 10. The CDR3 extends over 17 amino acids. The CDR3 sequence: CASSFRGGTGGVETQYF. CDR3 sequence (DNA): TGTGCCAGCAGCTTCAGAGGTGGGACAGGGGGCGTGGAGACCCAGTACTTC. The variable domain in full, completed from reference TRBV11-2 and TRBJ2-5, reads EAGVAQSPRYKIIEKRQSVAFWCNPISGHATLYWYQQILGQGPKLLIQFQNNGVVDDSQLPKDRFSAERLKGVDSTLKIQPAKLEDSAVYLCASSFRGGTGGVETQYFGPGTRLLVL.

The chain uses TRBV6-1 and TRBJ2-7; TRBD1 matches 8 bases. In germline, CDR1 is MNHNS, CDR2 SASEGT. The junction had 4 bases not matched to a gene; V was cut back by 3 bases and J by 6 bases. The CDR3 has 13 amino acids. The CDR3 region is CASSEGQVGEQYF. The CDR3 nucleotides are TGTGCCAGCAGTGAGGGACAGGTCGGCGAGCAGTACTTC.

The CDR3 here is CASSDGIYPQRQYF. The CDR3 nucleotides read TGTGCCAGCAGTGATGGGATCTACCCCCAGCGGCAGTACTTC. The chain employs TRBV6-1 and TRBJ2-7, with unresolved D. Trimming left V 3 bases short and J 9 bases short, with 18 bases between. Per the germline V gene, CDR1 is MNHNS and CDR2 is SASEGT. This CDR3 region has 14 residues.

This chain joins TRBV7-8 and TRBJ2-7, with 8 positions matching TRBD1. The CDR3 runs to 16 residues. Germline V gene sequence: CDR1 SGHVS, CDR2 FQNEAQ. V was pared by 1 base and J by 1 base, with 6 bases of the junction left unmatched. This chain's CDR3 is CASSLVGTGNSYEQYF. The CDR3 DNA reads TGTGCCAGCAGCTTAGTTGGGACAGGAAATTCCTACGAGCAGTACTTC.

CDR3 nucleotides: TGTGCCAGCTCACCGGGTCGCGGGAGGGACGGGGCCTACAATGAGCAGTTCTTC. Protein product: CASSPGRGRDGAYNEQFF. The rearrangement uses TRBV18 and TRBJ2-1; 9 bases fit TRBD2. This CDR3 comprises 18 residues. V shed 3 bases and J 2 bases; nucleotides not matched to a gene: 11. In germline, CDR1 is KGHSH, CDR2 LQKENI.

This clone was seen once. Here the CDR3 reads CASSEAINRGGTEAFF. The CDR3 bases are TGTGCCAGCAGTGAAGCGATCAACCGGGGAGGTACTGAAGCTTTCTTT. This chain uses TRBV6-1 with TRBJ1-1; D uncertain. Trimming took 0 bases from V and 5 from J, leaving 16 bases between them. The CDR3 has 16 residues. Per germline, CDR1 MNHNS and CDR2 SASEGT.

The genes are TRBV7-2 and TRBJ1-4, with 11 bases aligning to TRBD1. J lost 7 bases, V lost 4 bases, and 5 bases had no gene match. The CDR3 extends over 15 amino acids. CDR1 and CDR2 (germline): SGHTA, FQGNSA. CDR3 bases: TGTGCCAGCAGCTGGACAGGGGGCGAAACTGAAAAACTGTTTTTT. It yields the protein CASSWTGGETEKLFF.

The chain couples TRBV7-3 to TRBJ2-1; 8 nucleotides agree with TRBD2. CDR3 length: 14 amino acids. V trimming: 1 base; J trimming: 9 bases; junction bases outside the gene matches: 5. Germline loops: CDR1 SGHTA, CDR2 FQGTGA. In DNA form, the CDR3 reads TGTGCCAGCAGCTTAAGAGCGGGAGTAGGTGAGCAGTTCTTC. This sequence encodes CASSLRAGVGEQFF.

The chain employs TRBV6-5 and TRBJ2-2, with 7 bases matching TRBD1. Per germline, CDR1 MNHEY and CDR2 SVGAGI. The length of the CDR3 is 14 residues. The V segment lost 6 bases and the J segment 1 base; nucleotides outside the gene matches: 2. This chain's CDR3 is CASSRTGNTGELFF. CDR3 in DNA: TGTGCCAGCAGCCGGACAGGGAACACCGGGGAGCTGTTTTTT.

This sequence joins TRBV18 and TRBJ2-7; D is perhaps TRBD1 (5 bases). Per germline, CDR1 KGHSH and CDR2 LQKENI. The CDR3 spans 14 residues. With 3 bases removed from V and 1 base from J, the gap between germline ends came to 10 bases. CDR3 nucleotides: TGTGCCAGCTCACCCAAACAGGATTCCTACGAGCAGTACTTC. Amino acid sequence: CASSPKQDSYEQYF.

The V gene is TRBV5-4, the J gene TRBJ1-4; maybe TRBD1 (5 bases). Germline V CDR1 and CDR2: SGHNT, YYREEE (reference sequence). CDR3 length equals 15 residues. Here the CDR3 reads CGYRDGKATNEKLFF. The CDR3 coding sequence is TGTGGGTACCGGGACGGGAAAGCAACTAATGAAAAACTGTTTTTT.

This clone was seen once. The chain couples TRBV18 to TRBJ2-5; D unclear. The germline gives CDR1 KGHSH, CDR2 LQKENI. Trimming shortened V by 3 bases and J by 5 bases, and 16 bases separated the two germline ends. This CDR3 spans 15 amino acids. CDR3 amino acids: CASSPYSGSEETQYF. The CDR3 DNA reads as TGTGCCAGCTCACCTTATTCCGGGTCGGAGGAGACCCAGTACTTC.

The J gene is TRBJ1-2, the V gene TRBV4-1; possible D gene TRBD1, 5 bases. The CDR3 consists of 13 residues. V was trimmed by 1 base and J by 8 bases, leaving 11 bases between them. CDR1 and CDR2 from the germline V gene are MGHRA and YSYEKL. CDR3 sequence reads: CASSQGGGAGYTF. The CDR3 nucleotides are TGCGCCAGCAGCCAAGGGGGAGGGGCCGGCTACACCTTC.

The chain links TRBV25-1 to TRBJ2-1; tentatively, D is TRBD1 or TRBD2 (5 bases each). The ends were cut back, 7 bases at V and 4 bases at J, with 14 bases in the middle. CDR3 length: 14 residues. The germline V gene encodes CDR1 MGHDK and CDR2 SYGVNS. The CDR3 DNA reads as TGTGCCAGCATCGGGGCAGGCAGTTACAATGAGCAGTTCTTC. Translating it yields CASIGAGSYNEQFF. Full variable domain (missing parts from reference TRBV25-1 and TRBJ2-1): EADIYQTPRYLVIGTGKKITLECSQTMGHDKMYWYQQDPGMELHLIHYSYGVNSTEKGDLSSESTVSRIRTEHFPLTLESARPSHTSQYLCASIGAGSYNEQFFGPGTRLTVL.